Listed below are T cell receptor beta chains from one sample, sequenced in a study of blood T cell repertoires in COVID-19. Measured with immunoSEQ multiplex PCR; TCRdb has only the in-frame clones, and not every one. In the table there are hundreds of thousands of clones, approximately 85% of which are singletons. Sample: peripheral blood. These receptors were obtained from a man aged 50 to 60 with active or convalescent COVID-19. Each CDR3 is given with its conserved first and last residue. The D gene is left open where the match is weak. Rows may omit the clone size; those that give it use once, few, many or a size class.

TRBV27,.,15,TRBJ2-7,.,TGTGCCAGCAGTGCATGGGGGACACGTCCCTACGAGCAGTACTTC,CASSAWGTRPYEQYF
TRBV10-2,.,14,TRBJ1-6,.,TGCGCCAGCAGTGTTTCACAGATTAATTCACCCCTCCACTTT,CASSVSQINSPLHF
TRBV7-9,.,14,TRBJ1-1,.,TGTGCCAGCAGCGTTCTTGCCGAGGCGGCTGAAGCTTTCTTT,CASSVLAEAAEAFF
TRBV6-5,.,13,TRBJ1-1,.,TGTGCCAGCAGTTTACGGTTGGTCGGTGAAGCTTTCTTT,CASSLRLVGEAFF
TRBV7-9,few,17,TRBJ2-3,TRBD2,TGTGCCAGCAGCACATGGACTAGCGGAGCTAGCACAGATACGCAGTATTTT,CASSTWTSGASTDTQYF
TRBV9,few,18,TRBJ2-1,.,TGTGCCAGCAGCGTAGTTGGTGGAAACCGGGGCTCCTACAATGAGCAGTTCTTC,CASSVVGGNRGSYNEQFF
TRBV29-1,.,15,TRBJ1-2,TRBD1,TGCAGCGTTCGTGACAGGGGGGAGAGTAACTATGGCTACACCTTC,CSVRDRGESNYGYTF
TRBV7-7,few,13,TRBJ1-4,.,TGTGCTAGCAGCCGCGGGGCGGGTGAAAAACTGTTTTTT,CASSRGAGEKLFF
TRBV6-2/TRBV6-3,.,17,TRBJ2-3,TRBD2,TGTGCCAGCAGTCAACCGGGGACTAGCGGGGACACAGATACGCAGTATTTT,CASSQPGTSGDTDTQYF
TRBV3-1/TRBV3-2,once,16,TRBJ2-5,.,TGTGCCAGCAGCCCCCACGGGAGACAGGGTCGAGAGACCCAGTACTTC,CASSPHGRQGRETQYF
TRBV11-2,.,11,TRBJ2-5,.,TGTGCCAGCAGCTTACCCGGGACCCAGTACTTC,CASSLPGTQYF
TRBV27,once,13,TRBJ1-1,TRBD1,TGTGCCAGCAGCGGACAGGGAAACACTGAAGCTTTCTTT,CASSGQGNTEAFF
TRBV21-1,.,17,TRBJ2-1,.,TGTGCCAGCAGCAAAGATGGCGGGAACCCGTCCTACAATGAGCAGTTCTTC,CASSKDGGNPSYNEQFF
TRBV20-1,.,15,TRBJ2-1,TRBD2,TGCAGTGCTAGTGGCGGGAGGGCGTCCTACAATGAGCAGTTCTTC,CSASGGRASYNEQFF
TRBV7-9,.,14,TRBJ2-7,.,TGTGCCAGCAGCTTAGAAGCCCACTCCTACGAGCAGTACTTC,CASSLEAHSYEQYF
TRBV5-5,.,14,TRBJ2-7,TRBD1,TGTGCCAGCAGAGATCATCCAGGGGGCGCCGAGCAGTACTTC,CASRDHPGGAEQYF
TRBV3-1/TRBV3-2,.,12,TRBJ1-3,.,TGTGCCAGCAGCCCTTCGGGAAACACCATATATTTT,CASSPSGNTIYF
TRBV11-2,.,15,TRBJ2-4,.,TGTGCCAGCAGCTTAGGGGGAGTATTCAAAAACATTCAGTACTTC,CASSLGGVFKNIQYF
TRBV6-5,many,14,TRBJ1-1,.,TGTGCCAGCAGTTACGACAGAAAGAACACTGAAGCTTTCTTT,CASSYDRKNTEAFF
TRBV19,.,13,TRBJ1-5,TRBD1,TGTGCTGCAACAGGGGCGTACAATCAGCCCCAGCATTTT,CAATGAYNQPQHF
TRBV5-5,.,14,TRBJ2-3,.,TGTGCCAGCAGCTTACACGGAGGCGCAGATACGCAGTATTTT,CASSLHGGADTQYF
TRBV7-6,.,15,TRBJ1-3,TRBD1,TGTGCCAGCATGGGGACAGGGTTGGTTGGAAACACCATATATTTT,CASMGTGLVGNTIYF
TRBV4-3,once,13,TRBJ2-1,.,TGCGCCAGCAGCAGGGGTTTAGTGGATGAGCAGTTCTTC,CASSRGLVDEQFF
TRBV4-1,.,14,TRBJ1-3,TRBD1,TGCGCCAGCAGCCTTCAGACAGGGTTGCAGGGCATATATTTT,CASSLQTGLQGIYF
TRBV27,once,14,TRBJ1-5,TRBD1,TGTGCCAGCAGCTCGGGACAGGCGGGTCGGCCCCAGCATTTT,CASSSGQAGRPQHF
TRBV9,.,15,TRBJ2-2,TRBD2,TGTGCCAGCAGCGTCGGCGGGAGTGGAACCGGGGAGCTGTTTTTT,CASSVGGSGTGELFF
TRBV21-1,.,15,TRBJ1-4,.,TGTGCCAGCAGCTCCTCCGGGGAGTTGGTTGAAAAACTGTTTTTT,CASSSSGELVEKLFF
TRBV5-6,few,13,TRBJ1-3,.,TGTGCCAGCAAAAGGACACTCGGAAACACCATATATTTT,CASKRTLGNTIYF
TRBV7-9,once,16,TRBJ2-7,TRBD2,TGTGCCAGCAGCTTAGGACTAGCGGGGGCCTACGGGGAGCAGTACTTC,CASSLGLAGAYGEQYF
TRBV4-3,.,16,TRBJ2-2,.,TGCGCCAGCAGCCAAGATGCAGCGACAGGCACCGGGGAGCTGTTTTTT,CASSQDAATGTGELFF
TRBV7-9,.,15,TRBJ2-7,TRBD1,TGTGCCAGCAGCCCGGACAGGGCAACCTCCTACGAGCAGTACTTC,CASSPDRATSYEQYF
TRBV24-1,.,16,TRBJ1-1,TRBD1,TGTGCCACTCGCCGGGACAGGGGTTTTGGTGAGACTGAAGCTTTCTTT,CATRRDRGFGETEAFF
TRBV3-1/TRBV3-2,.,15,TRBJ2-2,.,TGTGCCAGCAGCCATTCTGAGGTGTACACCGGGGAGCTGTTTTTT,CASSHSEVYTGELFF
TRBV20-1,.,14,TRBJ2-7,TRBD2,TGCAGTGCTAGTCCTGCGGGAGTCTCCAACGAGCAGTACTTC,CSASPAGVSNEQYF
TRBV5-6,.,15,TRBJ2-7,.,TGTGCCAGCAGCTTGAAACCCCAGGGATCCTACGAGCAGTACTTC,CASSLKPQGSYEQYF
TRBV10-1,.,15,TRBJ1-4,TRBD1,TGCGCCACCGAGGGACAGAGATCAACTAATGAAAAACTGTTTTTT,CATEGQRSTNEKLFF
TRBV28,once,12,TRBJ1-2,.,TGTGCCTCCAGAGGGGGATACTATGGCTACACCTTC,CASRGGYYGYTF
TRBV7-3,.,16,TRBJ2-1,TRBD2,TGTGCCAGCAGCTTTCCACTCGGACTAGCGGACAATGAGCAGTTCTTC,CASSFPLGLADNEQFF
TRBV11-2,.,17,TRBJ2-5,.,TGTGCCAGCAGCTTCGAAGGGGCCCGCCATTCCCAAGAGACCCAGTACTTC,CASSFEGARHSQETQYF
TRBV21-1,once,12,TRBJ2-7,.,TGTGCCAGCAGCAAAGTGGCGGACGAGCAGTACTTC,CASSKVADEQYF
TRBV6-5,.,13,TRBJ1-1,.,TGTGCCAGCAGCTGGAGACAGGCAGGTGAAGCTTTCTTT,CASSWRQAGEAFF
TRBV28,.,14,TRBJ2-1,.,TGTGCCAGCAGTTTTTTACAGGGTCACAATGAGCAGTTCTTC,CASSFLQGHNEQFF
TRBV28,.,14,TRBJ1-6,TRBD1,TGTGCCAGCAGTTTTGGACAGGGTTATTCACCCCTCCACTTT,CASSFGQGYSPLHF
TRBV7-3,.,13,TRBJ2-1,.,TGTGCCAGCAGCCAGGGGGGTCAGGATGAGCAGTTCTTC,CASSQGGQDEQFF
TRBV27,.,11,TRBJ2-1,.,TGTGCCAGCAGTTCCCTAGCTGAGCAGTTCTTC,CASSSLAEQFF
TRBV30,.,13,TRBJ2-7,TRBD2,TGTGCCTGGAGCGGGACTAGCGAGGGCGAGCAGTACTTC,CAWSGTSEGEQYF